These T cell receptor beta chains were read from a single sample in a study of T cell repertoires in cytomegalovirus infection. TCRdb processed the reads anew with MiXCR; each CDR3 protein has one entry. The data contain some 320,000 distinct CDR3 sequences, about 28% of them singletons. Their antigens are not known. Sequenced here: cultured PBMCs, sampled from culture after CMV antigen stimulation. All receptors come from a human donor in good health (CMV status not recorded). Some clones in this sample may be carry-over from other donors' samples. The CDR3 runs from the conserved cysteine through the conserved F or W. A D gene is named only where the DNA matches it firmly. The size of a clone is reported for some rows only, either as once, few or many, or as a class for expanded clones.

TRBV19,TRBJ1-6,few,NA,CASSMGFGIRISPLHF,TGTGCCAGTAGTATGGGCTTTGGAATACGAATCTCACCCCTCCACTTT
TRBV4-2,TRBJ2-2,many,NA,CASSQDPTGKVFF,TGTGCCAGCAGCCAAGATCCGACGGGGAAGGTGTTTTTT
TRBV7-9,TRBJ1-1,few,NA,CASSFTGWNTEAFF,TGTGCCAGCAGTTTTACAGGGTGGAACACTGAAGCTTTCTTT
TRBV19,TRBJ2-1,few,TRBD1,CASTLTGGTNEQFF,TGTGCCAGTACCCTGACAGGGGGCACCAATGAGCAGTTCTTC
TRBV7-6,TRBJ2-7,few,NA,CVVGPIYEQYF,TGTGTTGTGGGTCCGATCTACGAGCAGTACTTC
TRBV6-2/TRBV6-3,TRBJ2-3,few,NA,CASSVRRGPDTQYF,TGTGCCAGCAGTGTGAGGCGGGGCCCAGATACGCAGTATTTT
TRBV7-3,TRBJ2-1,NA,NA,CASSLVESGYNEQFF,TGTGCCAGCAGCTTAGTAGAGTCGGGGTACAATGAGCAGTTCTTC
TRBV19,TRBJ1-4,few,NA,CATAERGEEEKLFF,TGTGCCACCGCCGAGAGAGGGGAAGAAGAAAAACTGTTTTTT
TRBV18,TRBJ1-1,many,NA,CASSQTQNTEAFF,TGTGCCAGCTCACAAACTCAGAACACTGAAGCTTTCTTT
TRBV4-2,TRBJ2-1,few,NA,CASSPSPGIRQFF,TGTGCCAGCAGCCCGTCACCGGGTATAAGGCAGTTCTTC
TRBV6-5,TRBJ1-1,few,TRBD1,CASSYRTGALKKETEAFF,TGTGCCAGCAGTTACCGGACAGGGGCCCTCAAGAAGGAGACTGAAGCTTTCTTT
TRBV10-3,TRBJ2-6,once,TRBD2,CAITPVGGAGGSGANVLTF,TGTGCCATCACTCCCGTGGGAGGGGCCGGCGGCTCTGGGGCCAACGTCCTGACTTTC
TRBV6-5,TRBJ1-2,NA,NA,CASSYSGGVNYGYTF,TGTGCCAGCAGTTACTCAGGAGGGGTTAACTATGGCTACACCTTC
TRBV6-1,TRBJ1-5,NA,NA,CASSPRRAPNQPQHF,TGTGCCAGCAGTCCCCGCAGGGCACCCAATCAGCCCCAGCATTTT
TRBV10-3,TRBJ1-4,few,NA,CATSGAANEKLFF,TGTGCCACCTCCGGGGCTGCTAATGAAAAACTGTTTTTT
TRBV20-1,TRBJ2-7,NA,TRBD1,CSAIGQGKLAAYSEQYF,TGCAGTGCTATCGGACAGGGGAAGCTAGCGGCTTATTCCGAGCAGTACTTC
TRBV19,TRBJ2-3,NA,TRBD2,CASSTPRREDTDTRYF,TGTGCCAGTAGTACCCCTAGGCGGGAGGACACAGATACGCGGTATTTT
TRBV12-3/TRBV12-4,TRBJ2-7,few,TRBD1,CASSLDMTGDYEQYF,TGTGCCAGCAGTTTAGATATGACAGGGGATTACGAGCAGTACTTC
TRBV12-3/TRBV12-4,TRBJ1-5,NA,NA,CASSLGTVGQPQHF,TGTGCCAGCAGTTTGGGTACCGTAGGGCAGCCCCAGCATTTT
TRBV7-9,TRBJ2-3,many,TRBD2,CASRGLAGFTDTQYF,TGTGCCAGCAGGGGACTAGCGGGGTTCACAGATACGCAGTATTTT
TRBV6-1,TRBJ1-2,NA,NA,CASIRDYGYTF,TGTGCCAGCATTAGGGACTATGGCTACACCTTC
TRBV7-6,TRBJ1-2,few,NA,CASTSRYGYTF,TGTGCCAGCACCTCCCGATATGGCTACACCTTC
TRBV7-9,TRBJ2-1,NA,TRBD2,CASSWIGLAGSNEQFF,TGTGCCAGCAGTTGGATTGGACTAGCGGGATCCAATGAGCAGTTCTTC
TRBV19,TRBJ2-1,NA,TRBD2,CASSLSELAGPDWNEQFF,TGTGCCAGTAGTCTATCCGAACTAGCGGGGCCCGATTGGAATGAGCAGTTCTTC
TRBV15,TRBJ2-5,few,NA,CATSRDAGGETQYF,TGTGCCACCAGCAGAGATGCTGGGGGAGAGACCCAGTACTTC
TRBV20-1,TRBJ1-5,NA,NA,CSALIRAGNQPQHF,TGCAGTGCATTGATACGGGCGGGAAATCAGCCCCAGCATTTT
TRBV19,TRBJ1-4,few,NA,CASRPRGTNEKLFF,TGTGCCAGTAGACCCCGGGGAACTAATGAAAAACTGTTTTTT
TRBV12-3/TRBV12-4,TRBJ1-4,few,NA,CASSPQGNDEKLFF,TGTGCCAGCAGCCCACAGGGAAATGACGAAAAACTGTTTTTT
TRBV7-2,TRBJ2-3,many,TRBD2,CASSTRLAGGPGDTQYF,TGTGCCAGCAGCACCAGACTAGCGGGAGGGCCTGGAGATACGCAGTATTTT
TRBV12-3/TRBV12-4,TRBJ1-1,NA,NA,CASSLQQLMNAEAFF,TGTGCCAGCAGTTTACAACAGCTTATGAACGCTGAAGCTTTCTTT
TRBV7-3,TRBJ2-1,NA,NA,CASSYKGSEQFF,TGTGCCAGCAGCTATAAGGGGAGTGAGCAGTTCTTC
TRBV7-2,TRBJ2-7,few,TRBD2,CASSLTGEGRSEQYF,TGTGCCAGCAGCCTAACGGGGGAGGGCCGTTCGGAGCAGTACTTC
TRBV7-2,TRBJ2-7,few,TRBD2,CASTWTSGTYEQYF,TGTGCCAGCACCTGGACTAGCGGAACCTACGAGCAGTACTTC
TRBV10-3,TRBJ2-2,NA,TRBD2,CAISARTSGGTANTGELFF,TGTGCCATCAGTGCGAGGACTAGCGGGGGGACCGCGAACACCGGGGAGCTGTTTTTT
TRBV29-1,TRBJ1-5,NA,NA,CSVQGVNQPQHF,TGCAGCGTTCAGGGTGTAAACCAGCCCCAGCATTTT
TRBV11-2,TRBJ2-1,NA,TRBD2,CASSLDQRRLALTYNEQFF,TGTGCCAGCAGCTTAGATCAGAGAAGACTAGCGCTAACCTACAATGAGCAGTTCTTC
TRBV20-1,TRBJ2-1,NA,NA,CSARDLGRTITNEQFF,TGCAGTGCTAGAGATTTAGGCAGAACGATAACCAATGAGCAGTTCTTC
TRBV24-1,TRBJ2-7,NA,TRBD2,CATSDLFRDREDDEQYF,TGTGCCACCAGTGACTTATTCCGGGACCGGGAGGACGACGAGCAGTACTTC
TRBV7-2,TRBJ2-1,NA,TRBD2,CASRLGLAPYNEQFF,TGTGCCAGCAGACTGGGACTAGCCCCCTACAATGAGCAGTTCTTC
TRBV25-1,TRBJ2-3,once,TRBD1,CASTPDRGTDTQYF,TGTGCCAGCACGCCGGACAGGGGAACAGATACGCAGTATTTT
TRBV10-1,TRBJ2-3,many,NA,CASSESGFPGADTQYF,TGCGCCAGCAGTGAGTCGGGATTTCCCGGGGCAGATACGCAGTATTTT
TRBV10-3,TRBJ2-2,many,NA,CATTSYKNTGELFF,TGTGCCACCACCTCCTACAAGAACACCGGGGAGCTGTTTTTT
TRBV7-8,TRBJ2-7,NA,NA,CASFRTETYEQYF,TGTGCCAGCTTCAGGACAGAGACCTACGAGCAGTACTTC
TRBV6-1,TRBJ2-7,NA,NA,CASSERRREQYF,TGTGCCAGCAGTGAACGAAGACGGGAGCAGTACTTC
TRBV6-6,TRBJ2-5,NA,NA,CASSDTGFQETQYF,TGTGCCAGCAGCGACACAGGGTTCCAAGAGACCCAGTACTTC
TRBV2,TRBJ1-5,NA,TRBD1,CASSEGTANQPQHF,TGTGCCAGCAGTGAGGGGACAGCTAATCAGCCCCAGCATTTT